This T cell receptor beta chain stems from a study of spatial heterogeneity in lung cancer. The study's findings and limits: For expanded intratumoral alpha and beta TCRs, counts tracked tumor mutation counts.

This sample's time point: sample taken at primary tumor resection. Donation came from over 60 patients with untreated early-stage non-small cell lung cancer. TCRdb reanalysed the 5' RACE reads using MiXCR and keeps one entry per CDR3 protein. The data contain over 15,000 distinct CDR3 sequences, around 5.5% of them singletons. Trimming took off 0 bases at V and 5 bases at J, with 14 bases between the two ends. The CDR3 runs to 16 residues. The V gene's germline CDR1 is SGHRS and CDR2 YFSETQ. This clonotype was counted ten times or more. Its target is unknown. This beta chain came through as a stray read in a library set up for alpha chains, and its size says little.

Sequenced here: lung tumor tissue, sampled at surgery. The TCR comes from a female donor with early-stage non-small cell lung cancer. The genes are TRBV5-1 and TRBJ2-2; the D gene is possibly TRBD2 (6 bases). The CDR3 spells CASSLELAGNTGELFF. The DNA for the CDR3 is TGCGCCAGCAGCTTGGAACTTGCGGGAAATACCGGGGAGCTGTTTTTT.